This T cell receptor (beta chain) is from a study of OX40 agonist ivuxolimab in advanced cancers. Assay: immunoSEQ multiplex PCR; the TCRdb copy retains only in-frame clones and omits some. The sample has roughly 67,000 clones; almost 95% are singletons. Germline CDR1 is MNHNS and CDR2 is SASEGT. The V end lost 3 bases, the J end lost 4 bases, and 9 bases lay between the germline ends. This CDR3 spans 13 amino acids. This clonotype was sampled from an adult with an advanced solid tumor such as melanoma, head and neck, liver or kidney cancer. The rearrangement joins TRBV6-1 to TRBJ1-1, with TRBD1 as a possible D gene (5 bases). The sample in question was CD4+ or CD8+ T cells sorted from blood, obtained in a trial of the OX40 agonist ivuxolimab. The CDR3: CASSDRVGTEAFF. CDR3 nucleotides: TGTGCCAGCAGTGACAGGGTGGGCACTGAAGCTTTCTTT.